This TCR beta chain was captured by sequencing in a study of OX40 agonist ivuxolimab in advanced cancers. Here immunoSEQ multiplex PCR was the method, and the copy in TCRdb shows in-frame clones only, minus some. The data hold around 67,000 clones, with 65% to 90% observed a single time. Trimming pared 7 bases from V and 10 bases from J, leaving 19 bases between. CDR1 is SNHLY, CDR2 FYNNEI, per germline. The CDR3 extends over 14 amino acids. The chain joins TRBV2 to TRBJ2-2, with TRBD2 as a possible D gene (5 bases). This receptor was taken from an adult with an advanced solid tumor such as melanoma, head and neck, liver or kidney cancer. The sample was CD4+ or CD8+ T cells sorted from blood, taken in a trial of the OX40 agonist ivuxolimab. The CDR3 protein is CASKADQWEKELFF. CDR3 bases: TGTGCCAGCAAAGCGGATCAGTGGGAAAAGGAGCTGTTTTTT.